This entry describes one TCR beta chain. Data came from immunoSEQ multiplex PCR; TCRdb stores just in-frame clones and leaves some out. The profile shows 110,000 or so clones, 70% to 90% of them singletons. This sample is part of a study of T cell responses to AZD1222 COVID-19 vaccine. V gave up 5 bases and J gave up 1 base, with 13 bases separating them. Germline V gene lookup returns CDR1 SGHDT and CDR2 YYEEEE. There are 15 residues in the CDR3. This specimen consisted of peripheral blood, obtained 28 days after the second AZD1222 dose. The clonotype comes from an adult who received the AZD1222 COVID-19 vaccine. This sequence joins TRBV5-6 and TRBJ1-5; D is undetermined. CDR3 amino acids: CASSPPGESNQPQHF. CDR3 nucleotides: TGTGCCAGCAGTCCCCCTGGGGAAAGCAATCAGCCCCAGCATTTT. Complete variable domain (other parts from reference TRBV5-6 and TRBJ1-5): DAGVTQSPTHLIKTRGQQVTLRCSPKSGHDTVSWYQQALGQGPQFIFQYYEEEERQRGNFPDRFSGHQFPNYSSELNVNALLLGDSALYLCASSPPGESNQPQHFGDGTRLSIL.